What follows is one T cell receptor beta chain and its context. The antigen remains undetermined. The entry originates in a study of HIV-infected patients and healthy controls. The germline gives CDR1 LNHDA, CDR2 SQIVND (reference sequence). This CDR3 is built from 15 residues. Trimming cost V 8 bases and J 0 bases; bases outside gene matches: 7. Study-wide points: Significantly higher mean Gini indices appeared in HIV-infected repertoires, possibly reflecting oligoclonality. Comparisons were complicated because patients and controls had unequal numbers of distinct sequences. Compared with untreated HIV+ repertoires, healthy controls showed roughly threefold more distinct CDR3s and higher Shannon diversity.

Roughly three months, about 14 weeks, into antiretroviral therapy, follow-up blood was collected. All unsorted peripheral T cells were captured because whole blood was used without fractionation. Peripheral blood, approximately 2.6 ml, was drawn for RNA extraction. Alpha and beta constant-region primers primed reverse transcription of around 540 ng RNA. Separate chain-specific third strand synthesis with multiplexing indices produced the alpha and beta libraries. TCRdb reprocessed the 5' RACE reads with MiXCR, giving one entry per CDR3 protein. Here the sample spans 18,000 or so distinct CDR3 sequences, 8.5% being singletons.

The sample here was blood, taken during antiretroviral therapy. This TCR derives from an adult with HIV infection. This sequence joins TRBV19 and TRBJ1-2; 9 nucleotides align to TRBD1. The CDR3 DNA reads as TGTGCCAGTGCCGAACAGGGGGCCGCTAACTATGGCTACACCTTC. Amino acids: CASAEQGAANYGYTF. Looking up the rest from reference TRBV19 and TRBJ1-2 gives the full variable domain: DGGITQSPKYLFRKEGQNVTLSCEQNLNHDAMYWYRQDPGQGLRLIYYSQIVNDFQKGDIAEGYSVSREKKESFPLTVTSAQKNPTAFYLCASAEQGAANYGYTFGSGTRLTVV.